This T cell receptor (beta chain) comes out of a study of T cell changes during pregnancy in multiple sclerosis. Trimming removed 1 base from V and 5 bases from J, with 11 bases in between. CDR1 and CDR2 from the germline V gene are GTSNPN and SVGIG (reference sequence). CDR3 length equals 14 residues. The table came from immunoSEQ multiplex PCR; TCRdb's copy has only in-frame clones and leaves some out. The data hold 45,000 to 55,000 clones, with about 90% observed a single time. V and J are TRBV30 and TRBJ1-4; a weak D match, TRBD1 (5 bases). This TCR was sampled from a female donor in good health, enrolled as a control in a pregnancy study. The sequences come from peripheral blood, collected in the first trimester of pregnancy. The CDR3 is CAWSAGIGNEKLFF. The CDR3 DNA follows: TGTGCCTGGAGTGCAGGGATTGGGAATGAAAAACTGTTTTTT.